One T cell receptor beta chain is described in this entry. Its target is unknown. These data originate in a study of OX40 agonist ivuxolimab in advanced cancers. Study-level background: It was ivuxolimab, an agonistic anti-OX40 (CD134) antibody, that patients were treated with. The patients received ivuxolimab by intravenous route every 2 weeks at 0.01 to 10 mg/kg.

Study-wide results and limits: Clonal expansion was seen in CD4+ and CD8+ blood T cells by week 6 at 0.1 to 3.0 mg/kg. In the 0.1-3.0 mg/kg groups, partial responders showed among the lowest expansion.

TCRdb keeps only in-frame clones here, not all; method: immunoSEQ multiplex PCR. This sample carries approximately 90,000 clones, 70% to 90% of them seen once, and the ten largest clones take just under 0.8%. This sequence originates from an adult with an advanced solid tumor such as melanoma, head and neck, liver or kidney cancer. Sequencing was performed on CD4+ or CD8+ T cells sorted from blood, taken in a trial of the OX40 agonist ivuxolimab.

The CDR3: CASSTGQGQNSPLHF. DNA for the CDR3: TGTGCCAGTAGTACCGGACAGGGGCAGAATTCACCCCTCCACTTT. The V call is TRBV19, the J call TRBJ1-6; 9 positions match TRBD1. V dropped 4 bases and J dropped 7; count of bases not matched to a gene: 5. CDR1 is LNHDA, CDR2 SQIVND, per germline (reference sequence). This CDR3 is 15 amino acids long.